The source of this T cell receptor beta chain is a study of T cell responses to AZD1222 COVID-19 vaccine. This CDR3 is 16 amino acids long. Germline CDR1 reads SGHTA; CDR2 reads FQGNSA. Libraries were prepared by immunoSEQ multiplex PCR; TCRdb keeps only in-frame clonotypes and omits some of them. The sample holds 50,000 to 60,000 clones, around 90% seen once. Comment on this clone: Germline and junction disagree at one end, which may indicate a read error.

Sequencing was performed on peripheral blood, taken on day 0 of AZD1222 vaccination. The chain joins TRBV7-2 to TRBJ2-3; 9 nucleotides match TRBD2. The sequence came from an adult in good health. CDR3 sequence (DNA): TGTGCCAGCAGCTTAGACGGGACCGTAGCGGGGGACCCCCGAAATTTT. Its translation: CASSLDGTVAGDPRNF.